These 6 T cell receptor beta chains share one sample of origin, sequenced in a study of cytomegalovirus exposure and HLA in healthy donors. The PCR ran on 60 Vbeta and 13 Jbeta primers. The table came from immunoSEQ multiplex PCR; TCRdb's copy has only in-frame clones and leaves some out. The sample lists about 140,000 clones, about four fifths seen once, with approximately 3.2% in the top ten. The sequenced sample was PBMCs. The receptor set was obtained from a man between 18 and 35 years old in good health and CMV-seropositive.

The chain uses TRBV7-9 and TRBJ2-1; 9 nucleotides line up with TRBD1. The CDR3 covers 16 residues. V was clipped by 2 bases and J by 2 bases; unmatched bases: 4. Germline V gives CDR1 SEHNR, CDR2 FQNEAQ (reference sequence). The CDR3 loop is CASSLSDRGAYNEQFF. CDR3 coding DNA: TGTGCCAGCAGCTTATCGGACAGGGGAGCCTACAATGAGCAGTTCTTC.

This clone was counted between two and nine times. The chain is built from TRBV4-1 and TRBJ1-2; 7 positions agree with TRBD1. This CDR3 is 14 amino acids long. Looked up from germline, CDR1 is MGHRA and CDR2 is YSYEKL. The junction had 7 bases not matched to a gene; V was cut back by 5 bases and J by 4 bases. The CDR3 coding sequence is TGCGCCAGCAGCTCCTGGGACAGAATCTATGGCTACACCTTC. Its translation is CASSSWDRIYGYTF.

This rearrangement joins TRBV27 to TRBJ2-7, with TRBD1 matching 8 bases. The CDR3 is made up of 15 amino acids. Looked up from germline, CDR1 is MNHEY and CDR2 is SMNVEV (reference sequence). Trimming at V came to 5 bases and at J to 4 bases, leaving 10 bases not matched to a gene. CDR3 sequence: CASSPDRGSLYEQYF. CDR3 sequence (DNA): TGTGCCAGCAGTCCCGACAGGGGTAGTCTTTACGAGCAGTACTTC.

The chain links TRBV28 to TRBJ1-5; D is perhaps TRBD1 (5 bases). CDR3 length: 16 amino acids. Germline assignment: CDR1 MDHEN and CDR2 SYDVKM. The V and J ends lost 7 bases and 1 base respectively, with 17 bases between them. CDR3 bases: TGTGCCAGCACTGGGGGGTGGTTAGGGAGCAATCAGCCCCAGCATTTT. It translates to CASTGGWLGSNQPQHF.

The chain employs TRBV29-1 and TRBJ2-7, with 11 bases aligning to TRBD1. CDR1 is SQVTM and CDR2 is ANQGSEA in the germline V gene. The CDR3 has 14 amino acids. The J segment lost 7 bases and the V segment lost 7 bases, leaving 12 bases of the junction unmatched. The CDR3 nucleotides are TGCAGCGGGGGACAAGGGACAGGGGGAAGGGAGCAGTACTTC. It encodes CSGGQGTGGREQYF.

Here the CDR3 reads CASSYTTGGNEQFF. Written as DNA, the CDR3 is TGTGCCAGCAGCTACACTACGGGGGGGAATGAGCAGTTCTTC. The V gene is TRBV11-2, the J gene TRBJ2-1, with 8 bases fitting TRBD2. Germline V CDR1 and CDR2: SGHAT, FQNNGV. V lost 4 bases, J lost 7 bases, and 6 bases stayed unmatched. CDR3 length: 14 amino acids.